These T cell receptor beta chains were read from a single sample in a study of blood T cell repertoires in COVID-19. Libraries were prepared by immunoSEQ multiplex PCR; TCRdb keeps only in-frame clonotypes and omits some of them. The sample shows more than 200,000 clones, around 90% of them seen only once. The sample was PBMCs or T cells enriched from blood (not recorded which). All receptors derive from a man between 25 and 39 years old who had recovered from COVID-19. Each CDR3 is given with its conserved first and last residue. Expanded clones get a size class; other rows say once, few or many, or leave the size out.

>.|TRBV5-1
CASSLDRGPVYEQFF
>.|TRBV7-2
CASSLATGNIGNTIYF
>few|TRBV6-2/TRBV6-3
CASSPRVEGTTNYGYTF
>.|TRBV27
CASSLRGKETQYF
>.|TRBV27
CASSAGGDYGYTF
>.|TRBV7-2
CASRTSGAYEQYF
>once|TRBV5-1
CASSWGSQVGEQYF
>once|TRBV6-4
CASSVLPLAGVMFF
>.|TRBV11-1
CASSLNWDRGTDTQYF
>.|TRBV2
CASSDLKILAGDTDTQYF
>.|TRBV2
CASRTGSGMNTEAFF
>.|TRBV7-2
CASRDRTGNEKLFF
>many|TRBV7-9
CASSLMGPQETQYF
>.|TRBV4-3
CASSQVAGGLGETQYF
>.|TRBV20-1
CSAVRDSQYF
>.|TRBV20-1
CSASYQGAGKPQHF
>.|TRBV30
CAWRRATPYEQYF
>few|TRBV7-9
CASRIGQGVEAFF
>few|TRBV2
CASSEAAVGYYEQYF
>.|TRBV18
CASSPPGTGGTEAFF
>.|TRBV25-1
CASSGPTGVKNIQYF
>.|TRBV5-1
CASSLVPRTGSSQPQHF
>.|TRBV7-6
CASSLSNRLNTEAFF
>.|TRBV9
CASRREGKKGTEAFF
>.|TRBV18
CASSPGADYYGYTF
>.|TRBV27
CASRLREPYEQYF
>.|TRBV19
CASTRTGGITEAFF
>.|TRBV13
CASGMTSLVTLSYEQYF
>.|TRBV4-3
CASSQITGDYGYTF
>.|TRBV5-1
CASGGGSAEETQYF
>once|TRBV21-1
CASSKRTGVSGSSYEQYF
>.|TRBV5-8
CASSLTGLVGTQYF
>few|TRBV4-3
CASSQGRGTMNTEAFF
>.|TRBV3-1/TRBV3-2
CASSQVPGSYNSPLHF
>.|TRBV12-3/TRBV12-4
CASSSIYGYTF
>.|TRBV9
CASRSAGANTEAFF
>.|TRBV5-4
CASSLATGDTQYF
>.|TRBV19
CASSIGPGQEYSYTF
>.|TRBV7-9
CASSPTPGLRETQYF
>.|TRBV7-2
CASSWVSLANEQFF
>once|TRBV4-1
CASSQDPGSYEQYF
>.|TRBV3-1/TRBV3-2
CASSQGASSGWGQYF
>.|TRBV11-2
CAGQGGGGSYNEQFF
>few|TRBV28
CASSPNTGGYKQYF
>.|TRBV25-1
CASSVQNTEAFF
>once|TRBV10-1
CASNGRGRDTEAFF
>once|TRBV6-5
CASSYSRVIYGYTF
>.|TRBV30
CAWTPGTGGFEKLFF
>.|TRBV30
CAWSRQGVRNEQFF
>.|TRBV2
CASSVPHPGTGYSGDTEAFF
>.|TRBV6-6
CASSSLTRAYTF
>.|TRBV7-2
CASSLGGGDQYF
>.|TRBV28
CASSFSRSYNSPLHF
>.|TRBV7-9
CASRRTISNTIYF
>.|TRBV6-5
CASSYGGGGYEQYF
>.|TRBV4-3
CASSPEGQGTYGYTF
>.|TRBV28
CASTFGTSMLVNQPQHF
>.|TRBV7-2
CASSLGAGGPGYTF
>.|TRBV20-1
CSTMRGETQYF
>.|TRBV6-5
CASSYMAGDDNEQFF